Below, one T cell receptor beta chain is given with its context. This clonotype was picked up a small number of times. Its antigen is not yet known. Base qualities are not at hand, and no much larger clone is one base apart. The library was made by RACE. The sample was run on a NextSeq 500. Library preparation attached unique molecular identifiers to individual cDNA molecules for quantitative, reproducible TCR counting. For every blood RNA sample, sequencing covered both the TCR alpha and TCR beta chains. The paper's processing steps were these. Samples had a median of approximately 96,000 TCRs, with a range from about 20,000 to 690,600. The Decombinator software suite was used to annotate the V, J and CDR3 of the TCR reads. For PS versus PT1 abundance plots, all samples were subsampled to the same number of TCRs (28,000). TCRs were defined as expanded if absent before sensitization and observed at least eight times at the 2-week time point. The public reads were run again by TCRdb, first through fastp at Q25 and then through MiXCR, and only productive beta chains were kept. Identical CDR3 protein sequences are pooled into one entry, listed with their most common genes and DNA. TCRdb's processing, not the study's, gives the V and J calls here. Here the sample has a few hundred thousand distinct CDR3 sequences; nearly 5% occur a single time. The ten largest clones add up to roughly 2.4% of the sample.

This entry is derived from a study of human T cells and chemical hapten exposure (dated by TCRdb to the early 2020s). At the level of the whole study: For sensitization, 2% DPC in acetone was applied to a 2 cm by 2 cm area of upper inner arm skin. Weekly therapeutic DPC doses were additionally applied to the scalp of patients throughout the approximately 25-week study period. Patch testing was done on the upper back using Finn chambers containing 0.01% DPC, and results were scored after 6 days according to International Contact Dermatitis Research Group standards. Most of the patients in the cohort were female, and the cohort covered alopecia areata with under or over 50% scalp involvement, alopecia totalis and alopecia universalis. Libraries were pooled for sequencing, and variation in per-sample TCR yields was attributed mainly to small differences in library volumes within the pool. The study tracked peripheral blood TCR repertoire changes in vivo during primary and secondary sensitization to the hapten diphenylcyclopropenone (DPC) in alopecia patients. Blood samples were taken from patients before sensitization (week 0) and then at 2, 6 and about 24 weeks after DPC sensitization. Blood for TCR sequencing was provided by twenty-nine alopecia patients at one to four time points (pre-sensitization, 2, 6 and 24 weeks).

Counted from cysteine to phenylalanine, this CDR3 has 15 amino acids. Of the read, only the CDR3 DNA is kept; its 45 bases are in frame from base 1. Looking up the germline V gene yields CDR1 SGHDT and CDR2 YYEEEE. V is cut by 1 base and J by 2 bases, and the space between the germline ends is 12 bases. The full study reports these points: Because all patients had alopecia, a presumed autoimmune disease, the immune response of the patients might differ from that of healthy individuals. Patch test score was positively correlated with the number of PT1 expanded TCRs, with significance at thresholds 8, 16 and 32 but not at 4. Compared with pre-sensitization or healthy control sets, expanded TCRs formed significantly more large CDR3 similarity clusters, which is consistent with antigen-driven responses. Repeated subsampling changed both the strength of the expansion versus patch-test correlation and the threshold at which the correlation became significant. No change with DPC sensitization was found in the number of TCRs above 1 in 1000 frequency, and no evidence of global repertoire structure alterations was found.

In light of the paper, this sample's time point label describes: patch test 1, 2 weeks after DPC sensitization. Explained via the paper, the treatment or condition label denotes: therapeutic diphenylcyclopropenone sensitization with weekly scalp DPC. At every patch-test visit, the blood draw took place before the patch test was put on. Patients were considered eligible if aged 18 to 70, diagnosed with alopecia and deemed suitable for DPC therapy, and patients were excluded if pregnant. Total RNA was extracted from unfractionated whole blood collected in Tempus Blood RNA tubes. The receptor's source is a woman in her 50s with alopecia areata. Some clones in this sample may be carry-over from other donors' samples. The sequence is built from TRBV5-6 and TRBJ1-2; the best D guess is TRBD1, with 5 bases matching. Sample: whole blood, taken in connection with sensitization to the hapten diphenylcyclopropenone (DPC). The CDR3 protein is CASSLRPRDNYGYTF. The DNA sequence reads TGTGCCAGCAGCTTGCGTCCCAGGGACAACTATGGCTACACCTTC.